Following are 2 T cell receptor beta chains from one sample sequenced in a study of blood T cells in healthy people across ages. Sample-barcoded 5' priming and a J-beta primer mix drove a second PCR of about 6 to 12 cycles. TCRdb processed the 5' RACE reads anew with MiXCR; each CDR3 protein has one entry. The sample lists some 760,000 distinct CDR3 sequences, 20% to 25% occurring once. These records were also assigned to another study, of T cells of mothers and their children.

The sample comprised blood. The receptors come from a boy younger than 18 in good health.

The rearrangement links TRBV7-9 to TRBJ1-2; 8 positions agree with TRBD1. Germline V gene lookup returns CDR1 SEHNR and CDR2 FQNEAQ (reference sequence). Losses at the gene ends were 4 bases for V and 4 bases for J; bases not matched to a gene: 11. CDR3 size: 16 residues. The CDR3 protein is CASSSGMGQAVYGYTF. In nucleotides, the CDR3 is TGTGCCAGCAGCTCCGGAATGGGACAGGCAGTCTATGGCTACACCTTC.

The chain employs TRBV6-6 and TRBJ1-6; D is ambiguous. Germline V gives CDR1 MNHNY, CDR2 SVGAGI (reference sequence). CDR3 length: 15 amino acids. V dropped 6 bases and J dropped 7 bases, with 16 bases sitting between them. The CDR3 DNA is TGTGCCAGCAGGTTAGCCCAGGATGGGAATTCACCCCTCCACTTT. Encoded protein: CASRLAQDGNSPLHF.